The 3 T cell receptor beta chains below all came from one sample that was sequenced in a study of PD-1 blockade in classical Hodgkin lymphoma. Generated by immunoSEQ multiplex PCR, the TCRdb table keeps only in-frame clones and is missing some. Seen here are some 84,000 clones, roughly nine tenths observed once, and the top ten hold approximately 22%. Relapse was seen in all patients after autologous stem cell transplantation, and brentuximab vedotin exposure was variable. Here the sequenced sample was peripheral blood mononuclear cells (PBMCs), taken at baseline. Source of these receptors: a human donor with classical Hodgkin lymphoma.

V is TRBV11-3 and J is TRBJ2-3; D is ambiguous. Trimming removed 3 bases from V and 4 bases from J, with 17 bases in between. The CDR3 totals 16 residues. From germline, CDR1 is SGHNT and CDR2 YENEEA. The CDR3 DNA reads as TGTGCCAGCAGCTTTACTACCGGAGTCGGCGCAGATACGCAGTATTTT. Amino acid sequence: CASSFTTGVGADTQYF.

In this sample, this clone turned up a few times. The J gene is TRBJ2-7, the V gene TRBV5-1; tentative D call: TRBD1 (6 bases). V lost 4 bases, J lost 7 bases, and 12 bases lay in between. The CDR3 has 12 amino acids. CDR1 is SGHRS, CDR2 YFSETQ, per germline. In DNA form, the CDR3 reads TGCGCCAGCAGCACGGACCAGGGGGAGCAGTACTTC. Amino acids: CASSTDQGEQYF. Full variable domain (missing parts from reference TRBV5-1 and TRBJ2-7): KAGVTQTPRYLIKTRGQQVTLSCSPISGHRSVSWYQQTPGQGLQFLFEYFSETQRNKGNFPGRFSGRQFSNSRSEMNVSTLELGDSALYLCASSTDQGEQYFGPGTRLTVT.

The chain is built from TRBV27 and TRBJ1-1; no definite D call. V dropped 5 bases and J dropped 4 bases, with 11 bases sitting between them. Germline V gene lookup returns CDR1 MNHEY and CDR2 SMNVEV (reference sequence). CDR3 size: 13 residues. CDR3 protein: CASSRASATEAFF. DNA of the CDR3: TGTGCCAGCAGTCGGGCTAGTGCCACTGAAGCTTTCTTT.